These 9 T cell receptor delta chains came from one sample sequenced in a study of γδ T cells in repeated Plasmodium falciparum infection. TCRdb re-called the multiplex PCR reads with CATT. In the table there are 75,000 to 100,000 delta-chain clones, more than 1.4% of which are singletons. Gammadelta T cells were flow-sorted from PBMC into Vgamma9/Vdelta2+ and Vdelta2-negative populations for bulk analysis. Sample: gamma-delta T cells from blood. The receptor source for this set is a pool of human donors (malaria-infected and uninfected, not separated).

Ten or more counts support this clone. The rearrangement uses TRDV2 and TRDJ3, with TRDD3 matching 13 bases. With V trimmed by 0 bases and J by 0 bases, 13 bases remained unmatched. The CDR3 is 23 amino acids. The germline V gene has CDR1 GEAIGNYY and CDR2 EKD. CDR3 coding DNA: TGTGCCTGTGACACCCCGGAACTGGGGGATACGCGAAGTAACTCCTGGGACACCCGACAGATGTTTTTC. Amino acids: CACDTPELGDTRSNSWDTRQMFF.

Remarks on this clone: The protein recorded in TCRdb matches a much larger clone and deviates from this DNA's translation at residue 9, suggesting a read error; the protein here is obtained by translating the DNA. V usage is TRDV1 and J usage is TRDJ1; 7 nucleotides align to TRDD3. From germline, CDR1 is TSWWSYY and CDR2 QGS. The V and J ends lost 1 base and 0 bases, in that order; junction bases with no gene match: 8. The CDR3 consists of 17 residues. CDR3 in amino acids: CALGERRGMRYTDKLIF. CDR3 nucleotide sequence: TGTGCTCTTGGGGAACGTAGGGGGATGCGCTACACCGATAAACTCATCTTT.

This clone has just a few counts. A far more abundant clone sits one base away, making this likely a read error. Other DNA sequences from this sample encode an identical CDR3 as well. The CDR3 reads CACDKLMGDTKTNWDTRQMFF. The CDR3 DNA reads as TGTGCCTGTGACAAGTTGATGGGGGATACCAAAACAAACTGGGACACCCGACAGATGTTTTTC. The chain has TRDV2 and TRDJ3, with 10 bases that match TRDD3. Here the J gene came from matching the DNA to germline, since TCRdb omits it. The CDR3 is 21 amino acids. Germline lookup yields CDR1 GEAIGNYY and CDR2 EKD. The V gene end was trimmed by 2 bases and the J gene end by 3 bases; junction bases not matched to a gene: 15.

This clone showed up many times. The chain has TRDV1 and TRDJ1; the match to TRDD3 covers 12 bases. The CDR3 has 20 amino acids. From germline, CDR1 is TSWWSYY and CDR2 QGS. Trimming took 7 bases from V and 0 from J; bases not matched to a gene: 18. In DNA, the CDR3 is TGTGCTCTTGCCTGGCCTTCCTGGCTGGGGGATACGGTATACACCGATAAACTCATCTTT. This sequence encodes CALAWPSWLGDTVYTDKLIF.

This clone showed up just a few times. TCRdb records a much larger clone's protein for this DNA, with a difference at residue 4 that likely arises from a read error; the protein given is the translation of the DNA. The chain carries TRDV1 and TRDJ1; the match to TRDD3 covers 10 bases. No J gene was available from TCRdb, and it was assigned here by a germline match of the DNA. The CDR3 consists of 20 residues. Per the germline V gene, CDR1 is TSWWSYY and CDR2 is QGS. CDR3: CALEELRPDWGIKYTDKLIF. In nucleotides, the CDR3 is TGTGCTCTTGAGGAACTACGACCAGACTGGGGGATCAAGTACACCGATAAACTCATCTTT.

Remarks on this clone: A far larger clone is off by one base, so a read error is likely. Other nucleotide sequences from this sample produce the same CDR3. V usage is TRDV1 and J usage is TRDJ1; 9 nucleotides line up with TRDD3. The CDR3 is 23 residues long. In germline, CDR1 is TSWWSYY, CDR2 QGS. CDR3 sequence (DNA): TGCGCTCTTGGGGAACCCTTCCGAACCCTCCTCCCTTTACTGGGGGAGTACACCGATAAACTCATCTTT. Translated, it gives CALGEPFRTLLPLLGEYTDKLIF.

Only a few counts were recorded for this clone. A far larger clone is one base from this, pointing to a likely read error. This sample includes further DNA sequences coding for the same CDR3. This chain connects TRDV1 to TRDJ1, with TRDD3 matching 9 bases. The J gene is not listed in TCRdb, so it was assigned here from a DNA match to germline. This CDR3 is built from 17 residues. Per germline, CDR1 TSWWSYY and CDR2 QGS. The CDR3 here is CALGVGAGGFSTDKLIF. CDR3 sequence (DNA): TGTGCTCTCGGGGTCGGGGCTGGGGGATTCTCTACCGATAAACTCATCTTT.

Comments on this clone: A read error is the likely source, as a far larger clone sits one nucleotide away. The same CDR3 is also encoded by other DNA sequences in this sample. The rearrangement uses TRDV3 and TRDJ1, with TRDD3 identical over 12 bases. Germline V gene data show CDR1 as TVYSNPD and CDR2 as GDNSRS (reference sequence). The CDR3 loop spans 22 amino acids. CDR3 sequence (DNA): TGCGCCTTTAAGCGCCACTTCCTACGTCTGACTGGGGGATACAAGCGGGCCGATAAACTCATCTTT. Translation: CAFKRHFLRLTGGYKRADKLIF.

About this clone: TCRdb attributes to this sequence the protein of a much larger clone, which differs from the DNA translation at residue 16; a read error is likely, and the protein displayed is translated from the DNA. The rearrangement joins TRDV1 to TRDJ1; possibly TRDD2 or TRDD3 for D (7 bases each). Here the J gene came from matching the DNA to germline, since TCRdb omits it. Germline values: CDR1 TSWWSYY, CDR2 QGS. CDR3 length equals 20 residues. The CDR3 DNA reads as TGTGCTCTTGGGGGGTCCTTTTTCCTACTCATGGGGATAGTAACCGTTAAACTCATCTTT. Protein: CALGGSFFLLMGIVTVKLIF.